This TCR beta chain was recovered during a study of shared clonotypes between healthy human individuals. Replicate sorted-subset PCRs were loaded with 150 to 200 ng DNA, tens of thousands of T cell genomes. Method: immunoSEQ multiplex PCR; TCRdb's copy keeps in-frame clones and lacks some. Among over 800,000 clones listed, 90% to 95% were seen once. Trimming took off 0 bases at V and 0 bases at J, with 6 bases between the two ends. This CDR3 contains 14 residues. CDR1 and CDR2 from the germline V gene are MNHEY and SMNVEV (reference sequence). Naivety among CD8 cells was defined by CD45RO negativity and positive CCR7 selection, thereby excluding terminally differentiated effector memory CD45RA+ cells.

This chain links TRBV27 with TRBJ2-7; no clear D. The sequence came from a man aged 25-45 years in good health. Sequences were obtained from naive CD8+ T cells sorted from blood. CDR3 sequence: CASSLSLLSYEQYF. The CDR3 region has the DNA TGTGCCAGCAGTTTATCTTTGCTCTCCTACGAGCAGTACTTC.